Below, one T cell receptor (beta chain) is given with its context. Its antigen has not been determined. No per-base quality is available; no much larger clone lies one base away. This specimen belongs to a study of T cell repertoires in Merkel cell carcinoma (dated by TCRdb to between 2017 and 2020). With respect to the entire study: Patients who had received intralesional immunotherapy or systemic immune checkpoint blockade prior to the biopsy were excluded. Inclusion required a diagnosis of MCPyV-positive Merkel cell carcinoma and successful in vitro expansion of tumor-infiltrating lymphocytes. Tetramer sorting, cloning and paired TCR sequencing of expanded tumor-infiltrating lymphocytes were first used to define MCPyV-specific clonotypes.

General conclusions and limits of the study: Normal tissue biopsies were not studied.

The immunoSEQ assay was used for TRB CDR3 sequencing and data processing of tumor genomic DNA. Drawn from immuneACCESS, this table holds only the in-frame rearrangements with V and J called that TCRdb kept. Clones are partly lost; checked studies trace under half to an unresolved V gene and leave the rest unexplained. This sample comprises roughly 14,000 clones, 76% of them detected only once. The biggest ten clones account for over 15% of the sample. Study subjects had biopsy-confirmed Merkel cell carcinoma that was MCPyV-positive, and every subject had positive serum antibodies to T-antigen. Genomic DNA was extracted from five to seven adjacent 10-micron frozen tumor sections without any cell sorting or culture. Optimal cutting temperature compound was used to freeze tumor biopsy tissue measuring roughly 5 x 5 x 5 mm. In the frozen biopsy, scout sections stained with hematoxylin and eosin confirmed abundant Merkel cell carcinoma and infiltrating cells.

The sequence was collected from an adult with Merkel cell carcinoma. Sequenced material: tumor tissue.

Read as DNA, the sequence is TGTGCCATCATGGGACACCTTAACACTGAAGCTTTCTTT. Translated, this gives CAIMGHLNTEAFF. The sequence joins TRBV10-3 to TRBJ1-1; TRBD1 is perhaps the D gene, given 6 matching bases. CDR1 is given as ENHRY and CDR2 as SYGVKD, both from the germline V gene. V was cut back by 7 bases and J by 2 bases, leaving a gap of 11 bases between them. There are 13 amino acids in the CDR3, from cysteine to phenylalanine inclusive. The retained sequence is limited to the CDR3, 39 bases, with the frame set at the first base.